A selection of T cell receptor beta chains follows, all from one sample in a study of beta chain features in type 1 diabetes. Data came from immunoSEQ multiplex PCR; TCRdb stores just in-frame clones and leaves some out. In the table there are 500,000 to 650,000 clones, 9.5% to 15% of which are singletons. Sequencing was performed on naive CD4+ T cells from blood. All receptors come from a man aged 25-45 years with type 1 diabetes. CDR3s include the opening cysteine and the closing phenylalanine or tryptophan. A D gene is named only where the DNA matches it firmly. Part of the rows lack a size; the others show once, few, many or a class for expanded clones.

>TRBJ1-3|TRBV9|few|.
CASSVGLLNTIYF
TGTGCCAGCAGCGTAGGACTGTTAAACACCATATATTTT
>TRBJ2-5|TRBV9|.|.
CASSVGQAETQYF
TGTGCCAGCAGCGTAGGACAGGCCGAGACCCAGTACTTC
>TRBJ1-2|TRBV7-9|few|TRBD1
CASSSYPGQLYGYTF
TGTGCCAGCAGCTCCTACCCGGGACAGCTCTATGGCTACACCTTC
>TRBJ1-1|TRBV9|few|TRBD1
CASSMIQGDTEAFF
TGTGCCAGCAGCATGATCCAGGGGGACACTGAAGCTTTCTTT
>TRBJ2-3|TRBV7-9|.|.
CASIVGGTDTQYF
TGTGCCAGCATCGTAGGCGGCACAGATACGCAGTATTTT
>TRBJ2-3|TRBV7-9|.|.
CASSPLGTADTQYF
TGTGCCAGCAGCCCCCTCGGCACTGCAGATACGCAGTATTTT
>TRBJ2-1|TRBV7-3|.|TRBD1
CASSAQGASLWEQFF
TGTGCCAGCAGCGCCCAGGGGGCGAGTTTATGGGAGCAGTTCTTC
>TRBJ2-5|TRBV5-1|few|TRBD1
CASSLGQGRETQYF
TGCGCCAGCAGCCTAGGACAGGGTAGAGAGACCCAGTACTTC
>TRBJ1-2|TRBV7-2|.|.
CASSLAEQGYGYTF
TGTGCCAGCAGCTTAGCCGAACAGGGCTATGGCTACACCTTC
>TRBJ1-2|TRBV7-8|.|TRBD1
CASSLEVTGQGDNGYTF
TGTGCCAGCAGCTTAGAGGTGACTGGACAGGGTGATAATGGCTACACCTTC
>TRBJ2-5|TRBV7-2|.|.
CASSGRQVQETQYF
TGTGCCAGCAGCGGACGACAGGTCCAAGAGACCCAGTACTTC
>TRBJ2-3|TRBV5-1|few|.
CASRVGTGEDTQYF
TGCGCCAGTCGAGTCGGCACAGGCGAAGATACGCAGTATTTT
>TRBJ1-2|TRBV15|few|.
CATSRDDVGAGINYGYTF
TGTGCCACCAGCAGAGATGACGTCGGGGCTGGGATTAACTATGGCTACACCTTC
>TRBJ2-3|TRBV7-9|.|.
CASNGQAPSTDTQYF
TGTGCCAGCAACGGGCAGGCCCCTAGCACAGATACGCAGTATTTT
>TRBJ1-2|TRBV7-9|few|TRBD1
CASTTGQDSRYGYTF
TGTGCCAGCACCACGGGACAGGATAGCCGCTATGGCTACACCTTC
>TRBJ2-6|TRBV2|few|.
CASSGLGGANVLTF
TGTGCCAGCAGTGGGTTAGGTGGGGCCAACGTCCTGACTTTC
>TRBJ2-6|TRBV9|.|.
CASSVALGRAGANVLTF
TGTGCCAGCAGCGTAGCCCTGGGCAGGGCTGGGGCCAACGTCCTGACTTTC
>TRBJ2-1|TRBV5-5|few|.
CASSLETGNEQFF
TGTGCCAGCAGCTTGGAAACGGGCAATGAGCAGTTCTTC
>TRBJ1-2|TRBV11-2|.|.
CASSVDRDYGYTF
TGTGCCAGCAGCGTTGACAGAGACTATGGCTACACCTTC
>TRBJ2-7|TRBV25-1|few|.
CASSEYPDGSYEQYF
TGTGCCAGCAGTGAATATCCTGACGGTAGCTACGAGCAGTACTTC
>TRBJ2-3|TRBV2|few|TRBD2
CASRPRLAGGTDTQYF
TGTGCCAGCAGACCTCGACTAGCGGGGGGCACAGATACGCAGTATTTT
>TRBJ2-3|TRBV7-2|.|.
CASSLVGPFATQEYF
TGTGCCAGCAGCTTAGTAGGACCCTTTGCTACCCAGGAGTATTTT
>TRBJ2-7|TRBV20-1|.|.
CSARRSYEQYF
TGCAGTGCTAGGAGATCCTACGAGCAGTACTTC
>TRBJ2-5|TRBV29-1|.|TRBD2
CSATSGAQETQYF
TGCAGCGCAACTAGCGGGGCGCAGGAGACCCAGTACTTC
>TRBJ2-2|TRBV6-5|few|.
CASSYSWGTTGELFF
TGTGCCAGCAGTTACTCTTGGGGGACGACCGGGGAGCTGTTTTTT
>TRBJ2-1|TRBV29-1|few|.
CSVSWSYNEQFF
TGCAGCGTTTCCTGGAGCTACAATGAGCAGTTCTTC
>TRBJ1-2|TRBV4-2|.|.
CASSQDSVNYGYTF
TGTGCCAGCAGCCAAGATTCGGTTAACTATGGCTACACCTTC
>TRBJ2-3|TRBV29-1|few|TRBD1
CSIKQGAVSPDTQYF
TGCAGCATAAAACAGGGGGCTGTTTCCCCAGATACGCAGTATTTT
>TRBJ2-3|TRBV6-4|few|TRBD2
CASSPSGGFTDTQYF
TGTGCCAGCAGCCCTAGCGGGGGGTTCACAGATACGCAGTATTTT
>TRBJ2-7|TRBV7-9|.|.
CASSPLGETGEQYF
TGTGCCAGCAGCCCGCTAGGGGAGACAGGCGAGCAGTACTTC
>TRBJ2-1|TRBV19|.|.
CASNDRSSAYNEQFF
TGTGCCAGTAATGACAGGTCGAGCGCCTACAATGAGCAGTTCTTC
>TRBJ2-3|TRBV7-2|few|.
CASSLAQNTDTQYF
TGTGCCAGCAGCTTAGCGCAGAACACAGATACGCAGTATTTT
>TRBJ2-5|TRBV4-1|few|TRBD2
CASSSFSLAGEETQYF
TGCGCCAGCAGCTCCTTCTCACTAGCGGGGGAAGAGACCCAGTACTTC
>TRBJ2-7|TRBV30|few|.
CAWSLGGARYEQYF
TGTGCCTGGAGTCTTGGCGGGGCGCGCTACGAGCAGTACTTC
>TRBJ2-1|TRBV5-1|.|TRBD1
CASSTGQHNEQFF
TGCGCCAGCAGCACGGGACAGCACAATGAGCAGTTCTTC
>TRBJ1-5|TRBV9|few|.
CASSVRAEHQPQHF
TGTGCCAGCAGCGTACGGGCGGAGCACCAGCCCCAGCATTTT
>TRBJ2-5|TRBV29-1|.|.
CSVGPGARETQYF
TGCAGCGTCGGACCTGGGGCCCGGGAGACCCAGTACTTC
>TRBJ2-1|TRBV2|.|.
CASTEGNRVNNEQFF
TGTGCCAGCACCGAAGGTAATCGGGTAAACAATGAGCAGTTCTTC
>TRBJ2-6|TRBV5-6|few|TRBD1
CASSFWTGTSGANVLTF
TGTGCCAGCAGCTTCTGGACAGGGACCTCTGGGGCCAACGTCCTGACTTTC
>TRBJ2-5|TRBV19|few|.
CASSMAAPWAETQYF
TGTGCCAGTAGTATGGCGGCGCCTTGGGCAGAGACCCAGTACTTC
>TRBJ2-1|TRBV9|few|TRBD2
CASSSFSGGPNEQFF
TGTGCCAGCAGCTCCTTTAGCGGGGGACCGAATGAGCAGTTCTTC
>TRBJ1-2|TRBV19|few|.
CASSIDRRGANYGYTF
TGTGCCAGTAGTATAGATCGGAGGGGAGCTAACTATGGCTACACCTTC
>TRBJ2-2|TRBV6-1|few|.
CASSEQGVTGELFF
TGTGCCAGCAGTGAGCAGGGAGTCACCGGGGAGCTGTTTTTT
>TRBJ1-2|TRBV6-5|.|.
CASSYKWRSYYGYTF
TGTGCCAGCAGTTACAAATGGCGGAGTTACTATGGCTACACCTTC
>TRBJ2-5|TRBV11-2|few|.
CASSPRRRQVWQETQYF
TGTGCCAGCAGCCCCCGGCGGAGACAGGTTTGGCAAGAGACCCAGTACTTC
>TRBJ2-7|TRBV5-1|.|.
CASSFGPAGEQYF
TGCGCCAGCAGCTTCGGCCCGGCGGGTGAGCAGTACTTC
>TRBJ2-1|TRBV6-6|few|.
CASSSVGGMVDNEQFF
TGTGCCAGCAGTTCCGTTGGGGGGATGGTTGATAATGAGCAGTTCTTC
>TRBJ2-1|TRBV18|.|TRBD1
CASSRQGAENEQFF
TGTGCCAGCTCACGACAGGGGGCCGAGAATGAGCAGTTCTTC
>TRBJ1-4|TRBV7-8|few|.
CASSPRVMGAEEKLFF
TGTGCCAGCAGCCCCCGGGTGATGGGGGCGGAAGAGAAACTGTTTTTT